This T cell receptor (beta chain) was found in a study of control samples from healthy donors and cancer patients. The method was immunoSEQ multiplex PCR; TCRdb's version includes in-frame clones alone and lacks a portion of them. The repertoire holds roughly 180,000 clones, with about 93% as singletons. Specimen: blood. This sequence originates from a woman aged 55 to 70 in good health.

The DNA for the CDR3 is TGTGCCAGCAGTCGCTACTCTGGACAGGCGGGGGGCTATGGCTACACCTTC. It is translated as CASSRYSGQAGGYGYTF. The J gene is TRBJ1-2, the V gene TRBV7-2; 7 bases are shared with TRBD1. With V trimmed by 6 bases and J by 4 bases, 17 bases remained unmatched. CDR1 is SGHTA and CDR2 is FQGNSA in the germline V gene. The CDR3 length is 17 residues.